This TCR beta chain emerged from a study of blood T cell repertoires in COVID-19. Sequencing was performed with immunoSEQ multiplex PCR; in TCRdb, only in-frame clones are kept and a portion is missing. The sample includes over 200,000 clones, under 85% of them seen just once. Losses at the gene ends were 5 bases for V and 8 bases for J; bases not matched to a gene: 13. The CDR3 is made up of 15 amino acids. Germline V gene data show CDR1 as SGHTA and CDR2 as FQGTGA. The receptor's source is a woman in her 30s with COVID-19, enrolled during active disease. Sequencing was performed on peripheral blood. V gene TRBV7-3 combines with J gene TRBJ1-2, with 8 nucleotides matching TRBD1. CDR3 nucleotide sequence: TGTGCCAGCAGCCCAGACAGGGGAGGGGTAGGGGGCTACACCTTC. Encoded protein: CASSPDRGGVGGYTF.